One sample yielded the 20 T cell receptor beta chains listed below, sequenced in a study of radiation and T cells in renal cell carcinoma. As for time point: baseline pretreatment blood. Sample treatment: 15 Gy SBRT to primary tumor, nephrectomy 4 weeks later. Clones were sequenced by immunoSEQ multiplex PCR, and TCRdb holds only the in-frame ones, with some missing. The sample yields some 100,000 clones, 82% seen once. Here the sequenced sample was blood, taken from a patient whose treatment included radiotherapy and nephrectomy. These receptors all come from a man between 60 and 70 years old with renal cell carcinoma.

The V call is TRBV15, the J call TRBJ2-2; D call uncertain. V dropped 0 bases and J dropped 6 bases, with 2 bases sitting between them. Germline lookup yields CDR1 LNHNV and CDR2 YYDKDF (reference sequence). This CDR3 is built from 12 residues. CDR3 residues: CATSRDSGELFF. CDR3 bases: TGTGCCACCAGCAGAGACTCCGGGGAGCTGTTTTTT.

The chain uses TRBV4-2 and TRBJ2-3; the match to TRBD2 covers 10 bases. The CDR3 has 17 residues. Germline lookup yields CDR1 LGHNA and CDR2 YNFKEQ. After removal of 4 bases from V and 1 base from J, the junction contained 8 bases not matched to a gene. DNA of the CDR3: TGTGCCAGCAGCCCGTCGGCCGGGACTAGCGGCACAGATACGCAGTATTTT. Its protein product is CASSPSAGTSGTDTQYF.

The V gene is TRBV19, the J gene TRBJ2-2; 7 bases fit TRBD1. The germline V gene encodes CDR1 LNHDA and CDR2 SQIVND (reference sequence). The CDR3 totals 14 residues. V was clipped by 4 bases and J by 6 bases; unmatched bases: 5. The CDR3 DNA follows: TGTGCCAGTAGTAGTGACAGGGCGGCCGGGGAGCTGTTTTTT. This codes for CASSSDRAAGELFF.

This clone occurred a few times. V and J are TRBV4-1 and TRBJ1-1; TRBD1 aligns across 10 bases. The length of the CDR3 is 17 residues. Trimming removed 4 bases from V and 7 bases from J; junction bases left unmatched: 15. CDR1 MGHRA and CDR2 YSYEKL come from the germline V gene. CDR3 residues: CASSREGGTGESVEAFF. CDR3 nucleotide sequence: TGCGCCAGCAGCCGCGAAGGGGGGACAGGGGAATCAGTTGAAGCTTTCTTT.

Remarks on this clone: At one end, the junction sequence differs from germline, possibly due to a read error. V and J are TRBV5-1 and TRBJ2-7; no clear D. CDR3 size: 15 residues. Per the germline V gene, CDR1 is SGHRS and CDR2 is YFSETQ. The CDR3 DNA follows: TGCGCCAGCAGCCTGGAAGAGTTTCCCTCCTCCGAGCAGTACTTC. Translating it yields CASSLEEFPSSEQYF.

The chain joins TRBV10-1 to TRBJ2-7, with 10 bases identical to TRBD2. The germline V gene encodes CDR1 WNHNN and CDR2 SYGVQD (reference sequence). V was clipped by 6 bases and J by 4 bases; unmatched bases: 6. The CDR3 extends over 14 amino acids. As DNA, the CDR3 is TGCGCCAGCAGAGATAGCGGGAGGTTATACGAGCAGTACTTC. This translates into CASRDSGRLYEQYF.

This clone was seen once. The V and J genes are TRBV19 and TRBJ1-1; D unclear. The CDR3 is 15 residues long. Germline loops: CDR1 LNHDA, CDR2 SQIVND (reference sequence). V was clipped by 4 bases and J by 0 bases, with 12 bases between them. CDR3 coding DNA: TGTGCCAGTAGTACACTACAGCGATTGAACACTGAAGCTTTCTTT. Amino acids: CASSTLQRLNTEAFF.

The genes are TRBV5-1 and TRBJ2-1; a possible D gene is TRBD2 (5 bases). Per germline, CDR1 SGHRS and CDR2 YFSETQ. CDR3 length: 14 amino acids. V lost 2 bases to trimming and J lost 6 bases, with 12 bases between them. The CDR3 DNA reads TGCGCCAGCAGCTTTGGCCAAAGCGGCAATGAGCAGTTCTTC. This gives the protein CASSFGQSGNEQFF.

This clone was recorded many times. This chain links TRBV6-1 with TRBJ1-2; D remains unclear. The CDR3 is 11 residues long. Germline V gene sequence: CDR1 MNHNS, CDR2 SASEGT. Trimming took off 7 bases at V and 5 bases at J, with 8 bases between the two ends. CDR3 DNA sequence: TGTGCCAGCACAAGGGAGTATGGCTACACCTTC. This translates into CASTREYGYTF.

About this clone itself: The same CDR3 can be traced to other DNA sequences in this sample. The V and J genes are TRBV10-2 and TRBJ2-1; TRBD2 aligns across 10 bases. The ends lost 4 bases at V and 8 bases at J; junction bases unmatched: 8. Germline values: CDR1 WSHSY, CDR2 SAAADI. This CDR3 has 15 residues. The CDR3 DNA follows: TGCGCCAGCAGTGCGGGGCTAGCGGGAGTAGATGAGCAGTTCTTC. Protein: CASSAGLAGVDEQFF.

The CDR3 is CASSLAPAMNTEAFF. CDR3 bases: TGTGCCAGCAGCTTAGCGCCAGCTATGAACACTGAAGCTTTCTTT. The chain is built from TRBV7-9 and TRBJ1-1; D is unclear. Trimming left V 0 bases short and J 0 bases short, with 8 bases between. The CDR3 spans 15 residues. Germline V gene lookup returns CDR1 SEHNR and CDR2 FQNEAQ (reference sequence). The full variable domain, completed using reference TRBV7-9 and TRBJ1-1, is DTGVSQNPRHKITKRGQNVTFRCDPISEHNRLYWYRQTLGQGPEFLTYFQNEAQLEKSRLLSDRFSAERPKGSFSTLEIQRTEQGDSAMYLCASSLAPAMNTEAFFGQGTRLTVV.

This clone has more than one count but fewer than ten. This same CDR3 is encoded by further DNA sequences in the sample. The V call is TRBV5-1, the J call TRBJ2-2; TRBD1 matches 7 bases. J lost 3 bases, V lost 5 bases, and 4 bases had no gene match. CDR3 size: 14 residues. CDR1 SGHRS and CDR2 YFSETQ come from the germline V gene. For the CDR3, the DNA is TGCGCCAGCAGTAGGGACAGCCACACCGGGGAGCTGTTTTTT. It yields the protein CASSRDSHTGELFF.

This chain connects TRBV27 to TRBJ2-7; D is unclear. V dropped 7 bases and J dropped 5 bases, with 18 bases sitting between them. This CDR3 has 14 residues. Germline assignment: CDR1 MNHEY and CDR2 SMNVEV (reference sequence). The CDR3 is CASTPGRKTDEQYF. The CDR3 nucleotides read TGTGCCAGCACCCCGGGCCGTAAAACGGACGAGCAGTACTTC.

The chain uses TRBV28 and TRBJ2-7; possible D gene TRBD2, 6 bases. The CDR3 spans 12 residues. Trimming removed 2 bases at V and 5 bases at J, with 7 bases between. Germline V gives CDR1 MDHEN, CDR2 SYDVKM. The CDR3 protein is CASSLGGNEQYF. In nucleotides, the CDR3 is TGTGCCAGCAGTTTAGGAGGGAACGAGCAGTACTTC.

The chain has TRBV19 and TRBJ2-1, with TRBD2 identical over 14 bases. This CDR3 contains 17 residues. Germline V CDR1 and CDR2: LNHDA, SQIVND (reference sequence). J lost 3 bases, V lost 6 bases, and 7 bases had no gene match. The CDR3 protein is CASRLAGLAGGYNEQFF. In DNA, the CDR3 is TGTGCCAGTAGACTGGCCGGACTAGCGGGAGGCTACAATGAGCAGTTCTTC.

This chain connects TRBV27 to TRBJ1-5; D call uncertain. Germline V lookup: CDR1 MNHEY, CDR2 SMNVEV (reference sequence). The CDR3 is made up of 14 amino acids. V lost 3 bases and J 2 bases, leaving 8 bases between the germline ends. The CDR3 nucleotides read TGTGCCAGCAGTTTGTCAGGCGGCAATCAGCCCCAGCATTTT. It specifies CASSLSGGNQPQHF.

This chain links TRBV27 with TRBJ2-5; unclear D gene. CDR1 is MNHEY and CDR2 is SMNVEV in the germline V gene (reference sequence). The CDR3 is made up of 13 amino acids. V lost 5 bases, J lost 4 bases, and 11 bases lay in between. CDR3 sequence: CASSLLEGETQYF. In DNA form, the CDR3 reads TGTGCCAGCAGTCTTCTGGAAGGAGAGACCCAGTACTTC.

The chain carries TRBV18 and TRBJ2-7; a weak D match, TRBD1 (6 bases). CDR3 length: 17 amino acids. CDR1 KGHSH and CDR2 LQKENI come from the germline V gene. Trimming stripped 3 bases from V and 0 bases from J, with 18 bases between. Here the CDR3 reads CASSPPFQGTFSYEQYF. In DNA, the CDR3 is TGTGCCAGCTCACCCCCATTCCAGGGGACCTTCTCCTACGAGCAGTACTTC.

The chain has TRBV6-1 and TRBJ2-7; D unclear. The CDR3 consists of 14 residues. Germline CDR1 MNHNS, CDR2 SASEGT. V gave up 7 bases and J gave up 4 bases, with 17 bases separating them. The CDR3 sequence is CASTGVSFGYEQYF. The CDR3 bases are TGTGCCAGCACAGGAGTTTCCTTCGGGTACGAGCAGTACTTC.

The chain employs TRBV19 and TRBJ1-1; D gene uncertain. The length of the CDR3 is 14 residues. V was trimmed by 1 base and J by 2 bases, leaving 8 bases between them. Germline V gene data show CDR1 as LNHDA and CDR2 as SQIVND (reference sequence). The CDR3 is CASSIGAANTEAFF. DNA for the CDR3: TGTGCCAGTAGTATAGGGGCGGCTAACACTGAAGCTTTCTTT.